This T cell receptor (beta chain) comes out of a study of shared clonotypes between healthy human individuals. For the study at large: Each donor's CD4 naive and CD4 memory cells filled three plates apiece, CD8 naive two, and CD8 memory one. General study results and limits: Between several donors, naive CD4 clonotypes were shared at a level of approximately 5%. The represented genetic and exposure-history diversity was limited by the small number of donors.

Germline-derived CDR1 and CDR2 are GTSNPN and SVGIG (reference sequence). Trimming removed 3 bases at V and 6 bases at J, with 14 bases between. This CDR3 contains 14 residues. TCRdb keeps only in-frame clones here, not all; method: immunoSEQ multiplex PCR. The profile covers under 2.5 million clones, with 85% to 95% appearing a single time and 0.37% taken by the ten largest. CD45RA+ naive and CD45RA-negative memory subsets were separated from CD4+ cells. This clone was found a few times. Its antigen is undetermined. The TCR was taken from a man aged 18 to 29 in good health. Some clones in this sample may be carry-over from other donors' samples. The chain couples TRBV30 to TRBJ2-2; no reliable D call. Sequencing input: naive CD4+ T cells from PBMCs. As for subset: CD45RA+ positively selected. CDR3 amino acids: CAWRTTGQPGELFF. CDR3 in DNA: TGTGCCTGGAGGACGACTGGGCAACCCGGGGAGCTGTTTTTT.